A single sample is the source of the 3 T cell receptor beta chains below, sequenced in a study of CD8 T cells in Susac syndrome (dated by TCRdb to between 2018 and 2020). Libraries were made using the immunoSEQ multiplex PCR assay. RNA was extracted with the RNeasy kit and 0.5 to 1 ug was reverse transcribed using random hexamers. TCRdb trimmed public reads at Q25 via fastp, called clones via MiXCR and kept in-frame beta chains. When rows share a CDR3 protein, they turn into one entry using the most common DNA and genes. For this sample there are 100,000 to 150,000 distinct CDR3 sequences; 85% to 95% appear just once. The biggest ten clones account for approximately 0.3% of the sample. Material: CD8+ T cells from PBMCs. The receptors stem from a human donor with multiple sclerosis.

This clonotype was recorded only once. The V and J genes are TRBV19 and TRBJ1-2, with D possibly TRBD1 on 5 matching bases. CDR1 and CDR2 (germline): LNHDA, SQIVND (reference sequence). V lost 4 bases to trimming and J lost 7 bases, with 10 bases between them. The CDR3 spans 12 residues. CDR3 DNA sequence: TGTGCCAGTAGTACCTCCCAGGGTGGCTACACCTTC. It translates to CASSTSQGGYTF.

This clonotype was seen a single time. The chain employs TRBV24-1 and TRBJ1-5; 11 bases line up with TRBD1. Germline CDR1 KGHDR, CDR2 SFDVKD. Trimming cost V 4 bases and J 11 bases; bases outside gene matches: 12. This CDR3 region has 16 residues. The CDR3 loop reads CATSDRTGGEASAQHF. The CDR3 DNA reads as TGTGCCACCAGTGACCGGACAGGGGGCGAGGCCTCGGCCCAGCATTTT.

Only a few counts were recorded for this clonotype. This chain uses TRBV29-1 with TRBJ2-7, with TRBD1 identical over 9 bases. The CDR3 spans 12 residues. Looked up from germline, CDR1 is SQVTM and CDR2 is ANQGSEA. Losses at the gene ends were 4 bases for V and 3 bases for J; bases not matched to a gene: 1. The CDR3 spells CSVAGQGYEQYF. The CDR3 region has the DNA TGCAGCGTTGCGGGACAGGGCTACGAGCAGTACTTC.